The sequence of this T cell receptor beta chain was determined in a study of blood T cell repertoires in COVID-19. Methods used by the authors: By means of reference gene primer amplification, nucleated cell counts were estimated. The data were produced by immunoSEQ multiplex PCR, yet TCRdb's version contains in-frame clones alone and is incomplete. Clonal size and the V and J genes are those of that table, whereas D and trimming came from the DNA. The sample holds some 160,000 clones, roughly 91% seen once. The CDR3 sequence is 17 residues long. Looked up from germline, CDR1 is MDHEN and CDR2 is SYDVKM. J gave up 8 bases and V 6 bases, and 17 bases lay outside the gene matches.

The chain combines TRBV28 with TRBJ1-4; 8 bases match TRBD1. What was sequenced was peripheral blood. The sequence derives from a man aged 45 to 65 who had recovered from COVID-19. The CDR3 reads CASRRLKTTGVGEKLFF. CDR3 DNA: TGTGCCAGCAGACGACTAAAAACGACAGGGGTGGGGGAAAAACTGTTTTTT.